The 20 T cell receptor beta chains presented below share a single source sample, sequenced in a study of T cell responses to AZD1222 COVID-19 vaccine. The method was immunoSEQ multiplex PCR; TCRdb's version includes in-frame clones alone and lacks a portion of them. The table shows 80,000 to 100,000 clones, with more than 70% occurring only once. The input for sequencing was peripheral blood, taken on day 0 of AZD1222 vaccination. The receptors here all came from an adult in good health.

The CDR3, as DNA: TGTGCCAGCAGCCAAGATGTAGGGGGGAGACAGTACTTC. Its protein product is CASSQDVGGRQYF. The chain is built from TRBV3-1 (or the pseudogene TRBV3-2) and TRBJ2-7; D is possibly TRBD1 or TRBD2 (6 bases each). V was shortened by 0 bases and J by 10 bases, with 13 bases between the two germline ends. The CDR3 runs to 13 residues. In germline, CDR1 is LGHDT, CDR2 YNNKEL (reference sequence).

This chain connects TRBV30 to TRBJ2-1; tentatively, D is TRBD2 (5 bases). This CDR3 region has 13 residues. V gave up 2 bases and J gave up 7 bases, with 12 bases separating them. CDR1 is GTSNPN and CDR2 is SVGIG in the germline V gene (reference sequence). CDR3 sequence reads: CAWSSNRLNEQFF. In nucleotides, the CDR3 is TGTGCCTGGAGTTCGAACAGACTAAATGAGCAGTTCTTC.

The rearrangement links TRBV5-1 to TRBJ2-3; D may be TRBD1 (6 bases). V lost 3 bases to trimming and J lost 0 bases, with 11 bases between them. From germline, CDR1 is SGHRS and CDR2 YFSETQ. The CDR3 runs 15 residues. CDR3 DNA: TGCGCCAGCAGCTCGGACAGAACTAGCACAGATACGCAGTATTTT. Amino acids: CASSSDRTSTDTQYF.

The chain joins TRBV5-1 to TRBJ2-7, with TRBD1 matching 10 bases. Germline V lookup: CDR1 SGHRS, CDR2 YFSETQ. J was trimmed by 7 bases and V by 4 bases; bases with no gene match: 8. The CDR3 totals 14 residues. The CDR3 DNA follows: TGCGCCAGCAGCATCGACAGGGGGCAAGGGGAGCAGTACTTC. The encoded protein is CASSIDRGQGEQYF.

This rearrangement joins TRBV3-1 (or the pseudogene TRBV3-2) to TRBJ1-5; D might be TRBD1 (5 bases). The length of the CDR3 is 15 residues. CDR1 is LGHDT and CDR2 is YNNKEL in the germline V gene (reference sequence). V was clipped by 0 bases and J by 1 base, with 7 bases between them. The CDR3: CASSQEQGSNQPQHF. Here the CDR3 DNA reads TGTGCCAGCAGCCAAGAGCAGGGAAGCAATCAGCCCCAGCATTTT.

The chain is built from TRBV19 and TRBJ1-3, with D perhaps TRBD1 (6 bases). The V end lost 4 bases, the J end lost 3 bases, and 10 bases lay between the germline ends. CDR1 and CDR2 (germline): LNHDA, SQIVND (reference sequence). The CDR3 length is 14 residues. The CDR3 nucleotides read TGTGCCAGTAGTACAACAGGGCGTGGAAACACCATATATTTT. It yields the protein CASSTTGRGNTIYF.

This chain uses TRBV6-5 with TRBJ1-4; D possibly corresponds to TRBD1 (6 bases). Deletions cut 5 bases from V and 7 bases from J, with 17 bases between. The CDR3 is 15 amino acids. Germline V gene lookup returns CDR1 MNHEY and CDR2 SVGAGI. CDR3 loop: CASSNTGFGVEKLFF. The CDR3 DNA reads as TGTGCCAGCAGTAATACAGGGTTTGGTGTTGAAAAACTGTTTTTT.

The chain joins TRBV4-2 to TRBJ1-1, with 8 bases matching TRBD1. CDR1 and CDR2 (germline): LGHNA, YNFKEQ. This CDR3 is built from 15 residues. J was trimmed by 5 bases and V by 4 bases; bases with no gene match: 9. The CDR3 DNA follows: TGTGCCAGCAGCCCCCCTGACAGGGGTGAAACTGAAGCTTTCTTT. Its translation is CASSPPDRGETEAFF.

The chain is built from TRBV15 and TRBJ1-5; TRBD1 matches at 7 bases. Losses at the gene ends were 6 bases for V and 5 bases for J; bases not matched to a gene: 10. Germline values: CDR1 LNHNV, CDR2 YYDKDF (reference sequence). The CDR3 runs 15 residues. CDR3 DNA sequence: TGTGCCACCAGGAGGGACAGAGGAAATTATCAGCCCCAGCATTTT. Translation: CATRRDRGNYQPQHF.

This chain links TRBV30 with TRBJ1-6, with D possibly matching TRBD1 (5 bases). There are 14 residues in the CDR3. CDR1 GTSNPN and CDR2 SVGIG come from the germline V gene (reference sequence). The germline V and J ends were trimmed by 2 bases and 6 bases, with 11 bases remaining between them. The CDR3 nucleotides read TGTGCCTGGAGTCTTAGGAGGGGTAATTCACCCCTCCACTTT. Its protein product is CAWSLRRGNSPLHF. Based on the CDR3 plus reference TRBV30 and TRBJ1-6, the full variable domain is SQTIHQWPATLVQPVGSPLSLECTVEGTSNPNLYWYRQAAGRGLQLLFYSVGIGQISSEVPQNLSASRPQDRQFILSSKKLLLSDSGFYLCAWSLRRGNSPLHFGNGTRLTVT.

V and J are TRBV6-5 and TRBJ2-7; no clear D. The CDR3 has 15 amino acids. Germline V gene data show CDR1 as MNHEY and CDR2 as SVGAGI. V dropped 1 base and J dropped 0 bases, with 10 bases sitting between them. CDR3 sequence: CASSYYSTGSYEQYF. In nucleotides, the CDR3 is TGTGCCAGCAGTTACTATTCGACTGGCTCCTACGAGCAGTACTTC.

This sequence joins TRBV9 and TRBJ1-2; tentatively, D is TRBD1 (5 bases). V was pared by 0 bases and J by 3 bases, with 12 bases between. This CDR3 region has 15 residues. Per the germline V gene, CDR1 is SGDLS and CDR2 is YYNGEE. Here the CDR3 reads CASSVGPGRDYGYTF. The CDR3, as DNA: TGTGCCAGCAGCGTAGGCCCAGGGAGGGACTATGGCTACACCTTC.

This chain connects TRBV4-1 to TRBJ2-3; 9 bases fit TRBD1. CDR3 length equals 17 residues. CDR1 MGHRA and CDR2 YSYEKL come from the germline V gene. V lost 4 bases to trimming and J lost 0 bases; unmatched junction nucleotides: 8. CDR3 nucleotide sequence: TGCGCCAGCAGCCGATTAACAGGGGGCGCGAGCACAGATACGCAGTATTTT. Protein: CASSRLTGGASTDTQYF.

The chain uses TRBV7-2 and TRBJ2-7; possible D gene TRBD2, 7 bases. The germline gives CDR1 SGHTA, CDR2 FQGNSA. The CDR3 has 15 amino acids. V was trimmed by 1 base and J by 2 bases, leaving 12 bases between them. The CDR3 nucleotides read TGTGCCAGCAGCTTAGAGGGGGGGGCAACCTACGAGCAGTACTTC. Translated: CASSLEGGATYEQYF.

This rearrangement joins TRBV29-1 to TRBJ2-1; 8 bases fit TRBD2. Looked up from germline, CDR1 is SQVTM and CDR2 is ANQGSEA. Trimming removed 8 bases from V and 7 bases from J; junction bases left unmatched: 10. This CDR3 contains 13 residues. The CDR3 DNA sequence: TGCAGCTTGCGGGGGGCTAGTCAGAATGAGCAGTTCTTC. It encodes CSLRGASQNEQFF.

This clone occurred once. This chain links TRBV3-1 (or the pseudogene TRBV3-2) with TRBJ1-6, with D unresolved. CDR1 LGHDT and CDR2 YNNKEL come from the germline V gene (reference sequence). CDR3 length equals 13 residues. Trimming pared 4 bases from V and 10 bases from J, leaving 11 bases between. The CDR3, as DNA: TGTGCCAGCAGCCCGCGACGGCACTCACCCCTCCACTTT. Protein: CASSPRRHSPLHF.

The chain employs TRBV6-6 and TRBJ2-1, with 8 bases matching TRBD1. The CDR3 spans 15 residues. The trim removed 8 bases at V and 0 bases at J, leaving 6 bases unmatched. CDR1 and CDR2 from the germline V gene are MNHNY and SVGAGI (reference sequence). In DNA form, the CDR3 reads TGTGCCAGCGGATCAGGGGGCTACTCCTACAATGAGCAGTTCTTC. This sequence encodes CASGSGGYSYNEQFF.

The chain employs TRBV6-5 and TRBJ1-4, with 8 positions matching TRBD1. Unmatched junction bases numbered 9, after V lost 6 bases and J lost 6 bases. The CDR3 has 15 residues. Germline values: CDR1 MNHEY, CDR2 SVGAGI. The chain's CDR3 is CASRPDRGGDEKLFF. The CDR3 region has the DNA TGTGCCAGCAGGCCCGACAGGGGCGGGGATGAAAAACTGTTTTTT.

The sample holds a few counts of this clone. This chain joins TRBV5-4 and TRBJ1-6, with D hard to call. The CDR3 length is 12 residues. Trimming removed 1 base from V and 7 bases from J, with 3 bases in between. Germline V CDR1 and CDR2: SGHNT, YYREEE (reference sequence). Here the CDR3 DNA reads TGTGCCAGCAGCTTGTTCAATTCACCCCTCCACTTT. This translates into CASSLFNSPLHF.

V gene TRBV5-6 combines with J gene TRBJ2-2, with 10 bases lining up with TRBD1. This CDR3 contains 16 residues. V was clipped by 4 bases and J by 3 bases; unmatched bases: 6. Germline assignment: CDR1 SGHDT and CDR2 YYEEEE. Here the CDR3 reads CASSPGQGIYTGELFF. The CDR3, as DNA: TGTGCCAGCAGCCCGGGACAGGGGATTTACACCGGGGAGCTGTTTTTT. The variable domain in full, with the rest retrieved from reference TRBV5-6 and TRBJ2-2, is DAGVTQSPTHLIKTRGQQVTLRCSPKSGHDTVSWYQQALGQGPQFIFQYYEEEERQRGNFPDRFSGHQFPNYSSELNVNALLLGDSALYLCASSPGQGIYTGELFFGEGSRLTVL.